A selection of T cell receptor beta chains follows, all from one sample in a study of regulatory T cells in long-lasting Graves disease. TCRdb re-called the multiplex PCR reads through MiXCR, storing one row per CDR3 protein. The data hold approximately 360,000 distinct CDR3 sequences, with 12% observed a single time. Separately, the same data were catalogued under a study of T cells in Graves' hyperthyroidism and ophthalmopathy.

Sample: peripheral blood mononuclear cells (PBMCs), taken at new diagnosis, from a patient treated with antithyroid drugs. The origin of the receptors is a woman aged 18-29 years with Graves disease. The CDR3 runs from the conserved cysteine through the conserved F or W. The D gene is left open where the match is weak. The listing skips clone size in some rows; elsewhere it reads once, few, many or a size class.

D gene	J gene	clone size	V gene	CDR3 DNA	CDR3 protein
NA	TRBJ1-1	many	TRBV2	TGTGCCAGCAGTGAAACAGGGAACACTGAAGCTTTCTTT	CASSETGNTEAFF
NA	TRBJ2-1	NA	TRBV4-3	TGCGCCAGCAGCCAAGAATCCCAGGGATCATCCTACAATGAGCAGTTCTTC	CASSQESQGSSYNEQFF
TRBD1	TRBJ2-7	many	TRBV30	TGTGCCTGGGGACGACAGGGCCTATACGAGCAGTACTTC	CAWGRQGLYEQYF
TRBD2	TRBJ2-7	many	TRBV20-1	TGCAGTGCGCTAGCGGGAGGGCGGTACGAGCAGTACTTC	CSALAGGRYEQYF
NA	TRBJ1-5	NA	TRBV6-1	TGTGCCAGCAGTGAAGTTGGCGACAATCAGCCCCAGCATTTT	CASSEVGDNQPQHF
TRBD2	TRBJ2-2	NA	TRBV2	TGTGCCAGCAGCGGACTAGCGGCGGGGTCGGCCACCGGGGAGCTGTTTTTT	CASSGLAAGSATGELFF
NA	TRBJ1-1	many	TRBV10-3	TGTGCCATCAGTGAGGTAGTGTCGTTTAACACTGAAGCTTTCTTT	CAISEVVSFNTEAFF
NA	TRBJ2-5	many	TRBV7-2	TGTGCCAGCAGTACAGGGAACCAAGAGACCCAGTACTTC	CASSTGNQETQYF
NA	TRBJ2-4	NA	TRBV5-4	TGTGCCAGCAGCCAACATGGGCTAGCCAAAAACATTCAGTACTTC	CASSQHGLAKNIQYF
TRBD2	TRBJ2-3	many	TRBV19	TGTGCCAGTAGCGGGAGGATGGACACAGATACGCAGTATTTT	CASSGRMDTDTQYF
NA	TRBJ2-1	many	TRBV7-2	TGTGCCAGCAGCTCTTATTACAATGAGCAGTTCTTC	CASSSYYNEQFF
TRBD2	TRBJ2-5	NA	TRBV7-2	TGTGCCAGCAGCTTAACTAGCGGGGGCTACGAAGAGACCCAGTACTTC	CASSLTSGGYEETQYF
TRBD2	TRBJ2-7	many	TRBV4-1	TGCGCCAGCAGCCAAGTGCGGGAGACCTACGAGCAGTACTTC	CASSQVRETYEQYF
TRBD1	TRBJ2-7	many	TRBV2	TGTGCCAGCAGGACAGGGGGGAGCTCCTACGAGCAGTACTTC	CASRTGGSSYEQYF
TRBD1	TRBJ2-3	many	TRBV5-5	TGTGCCAGCAGTGGACAGGGGAGGCAGGATACGCAGTATTTT	CASSGQGRQDTQYF
NA	TRBJ1-2	NA	TRBV6-5	TGTGCCAGCAGTTACAAGGGGGATGGCTACACCTTC	CASSYKGDGYTF
TRBD1	TRBJ2-5	many	TRBV5-1	TGCGCCAGCAACTTAAGTCCGGGACAGCGACAAGAGACCCAGTACTTC	CASNLSPGQRQETQYF
NA	TRBJ1-5	few	TRBV6-1	TGTGCCAGCAGGGTAACGAGCAATCAGCCCCAGCATTTT	CASRVTSNQPQHF
TRBD1	TRBJ1-1	NA	TRBV6-2/TRBV6-3	TGTGCCAGCAGTTACCTATGGGAGGAACAGGGGGACACTGAAGCTTTCTTT	CASSYLWEEQGDTEAFF
TRBD2	TRBJ2-7	many	TRBV7-9	TGTGCCAGCAGCCTAAGCGGGAGGCCATACGAGCAGTACTTC	CASSLSGRPYEQYF
NA	TRBJ2-7	many	TRBV5-4	TGTGCCAGCAGCTCTCAGACTATCCCGGCCTACGAGCAGTACTTC	CASSSQTIPAYEQYF
NA	TRBJ2-5	many	TRBV5-6	TGTGCCAGCAGCGGGACTGCCCGAGAGACCCAGTACTTC	CASSGTARETQYF
TRBD2	TRBJ2-1	many	TRBV6-4	TGTGCCAGCAGTGACCAGACTAGCGGGGGGAATGAGCAGTTCTTC	CASSDQTSGGNEQFF
NA	TRBJ2-2	many	TRBV5-6	TGTGCCAGCAGCTTCTGGGTCCCCGGGGAGCTGTTTTTT	CASSFWVPGELFF
TRBD2	TRBJ2-4	few	TRBV6-2/TRBV6-3	TGTGCCAGCAGTTATGGAGCTAGCGGGTTAATAGCCAAAAACATTCAGTACTTC	CASSYGASGLIAKNIQYF
NA	TRBJ2-1	NA	TRBV6-2/TRBV6-3	TGTGCCAGCAGTTACAGAGCGAGCTCTATTACAAGTGAGCAGTTCTTC	CASSYRASSITSEQFF
TRBD1	TRBJ2-5	few	TRBV20-1	TGCAGTGCTAGTGACAGGGCGGAGACCCAGTACTTC	CSASDRAETQYF
TRBD1	TRBJ1-2	many	TRBV28	TGTGCCAGCAGTTTATCGGACAGGGTCGGCTATGGCTACACCTTC	CASSLSDRVGYGYTF
TRBD2	TRBJ2-2	few	TRBV20-1	TGCAGTGCGACAGGACTAGCGGGAGCCTACGCGGGGGAGCTGTTTTTT	CSATGLAGAYAGELFF
NA	TRBJ1-3	NA	TRBV7-8	TGTGCCAGCAGCATAGGGGCTGGAAACACCATATATTTT	CASSIGAGNTIYF
NA	TRBJ1-3	few	TRBV29-1	TGCAGCGCCGGGGCCGCCTCTGGAAACACCATACATTTT	CSAGAASGNTIHF
TRBD1	TRBJ1-1	many	TRBV6-1	TGTGCCAGCAGGGACAGGGAACGATGGAATACTGAAGCTTTCTTT	CASRDRERWNTEAFF
NA	TRBJ1-2	many	TRBV27	TGTGCCAGCAGTTTCAGTCAGTACTATGGCTACACCTTC	CASSFSQYYGYTF
TRBD2	TRBJ2-5	many	TRBV28	TGTGCCAGCAGTACGTGGGGCGGGGGAAAGCAGACCCAGTACTTC	CASSTWGGGKQTQYF